This T cell receptor (beta chain) was retrieved from a study of response to subunit inactivated influenza vaccine. Broader study findings: Each seasonal influenza vaccination recruits few new T cells, the authors suggested.

From the RT-PCR reads, TCRdb called clonotypes with MiXCR, one entry per CDR3 protein. The table has fewer than 700,000 distinct CDR3 sequences, under 15% seen once. There are many counts of this clonotype. The antigen is unknown. Sequenced material: PBMCs from blood, taken about 6 weeks after vaccination. The origin of this receptor is a man aged 50 or older who received an inactivated influenza vaccine.

The CDR3: CASSFGDRQFF. In DNA, the CDR3 is TGTGCCAGCAGTTTCGGAGACAGGCAGTTCTTC. The V gene is TRBV12-3 or TRBV12-4, the J gene TRBJ2-1, with D possibly TRBD1 on 5 matching bases. Trimming stripped 3 bases from V and 12 bases from J, with 9 bases between. This CDR3 has 11 residues.